This is a list of T cell receptor beta chains from one sample in a study of blood T cell repertoires in COVID-19. The method was immunoSEQ multiplex PCR; TCRdb's version includes in-frame clones alone and lacks a portion of them. The profile shows some 150,000 clones, 75% to 90% of them singletons. The sample was peripheral blood. Source of these receptors: a woman in her 70s with acute or convalescent COVID-19. CDR3s include the opening cysteine and the closing phenylalanine or tryptophan. Each record gives: D gene, J gene, V gene, clone size, CDR3 DNA, CDR3 protein. The D gene is left open where the match is weak. Clone size is stated in some rows and not others, as once, few, many or a class when expanded.

d_gene: TRBD1; j_gene: TRBJ1-4; v_gene: TRBV2; abundance: -; CDR3nt: TGTGCCAGTACATTTCTCGGGACAGGGACAAAACTGTTTTTT; CDR3aa: CASTFLGTGTKLFF
d_gene: -; j_gene: TRBJ2-3; v_gene: TRBV5-1; abundance: -; CDR3nt: TGCGCCAGCAGCGGGGGGACAGACGACACAGATACGCAGTATTTT; CDR3aa: CASSGGTDDTDTQYF
d_gene: -; j_gene: TRBJ1-3; v_gene: TRBV19; abundance: few; CDR3nt: TGTGCCAGTAGTATTAACGGTGGAAACACCATATATTTT; CDR3aa: CASSINGGNTIYF
d_gene: TRBD1; j_gene: TRBJ1-2; v_gene: TRBV7-9; abundance: few; CDR3nt: TGTGCCAGCAGCTTCGAGACAGGGGTCTATGGCTACACCTTC; CDR3aa: CASSFETGVYGYTF
d_gene: -; j_gene: TRBJ1-1; v_gene: TRBV4-2; abundance: -; CDR3nt: TGTGCCAGCAGCCAAGATACAGGGCGCCTCGCTGAAGCTTTCTTT; CDR3aa: CASSQDTGRLAEAFF
d_gene: -; j_gene: TRBJ1-6; v_gene: TRBV6-5; abundance: -; CDR3nt: TGTGCCAGCAGTTACGGGAGGGGAGGGTATAATTCACCCCTCCACTTT; CDR3aa: CASSYGRGGYNSPLHF
d_gene: -; j_gene: TRBJ2-3; v_gene: TRBV6-1; abundance: -; CDR3nt: TGTGCCAGCAGTGAACAGAGAGGGGATACGCAGTATTTT; CDR3aa: CASSEQRGDTQYF
d_gene: TRBD1; j_gene: TRBJ1-2; v_gene: TRBV28; abundance: -; CDR3nt: TGTGCCAGCAGTTATGCACAGGGGGCGAATGGCTACACCTTC; CDR3aa: CASSYAQGANGYTF
d_gene: TRBD2; j_gene: TRBJ2-5; v_gene: TRBV5-4; abundance: -; CDR3nt: TGTGCCAGCAGCTTGGGCGGGGGGCGAGCAGAGACCCAGTACTTC; CDR3aa: CASSLGGGRAETQYF
d_gene: TRBD1; j_gene: TRBJ1-1; v_gene: TRBV6-5; abundance: -; CDR3nt: TGTGCCAGCAACTACAGGGGGCTGAACACTGAAGCTTTCTTT; CDR3aa: CASNYRGLNTEAFF
d_gene: -; j_gene: TRBJ2-3; v_gene: TRBV10-1; abundance: -; CDR3nt: TGCGCCAGCAGTGAGTGCGGGGGTTTTGACAGGGGTAGCACAGATACGCAGTATTTT; CDR3aa: CASSECGGFDRGSTDTQYF
d_gene: TRBD2; j_gene: TRBJ2-1; v_gene: TRBV7-9; abundance: -; CDR3nt: TGTGCCAGCAGCAGCAGCGGGGGGGCTTTCTCCTACAATGAGCAGTTCTTC; CDR3aa: CASSSSGGAFSYNEQFF
d_gene: TRBD1; j_gene: TRBJ1-2; v_gene: TRBV19; abundance: -; CDR3nt: TGTGCCAGTAGGGCCATCGGGACAGGGGCCCTCTATGGCTACACCTTC; CDR3aa: CASRAIGTGALYGYTF
d_gene: -; j_gene: TRBJ2-1; v_gene: TRBV7-2; abundance: -; CDR3nt: TGTGCCAGCAGCCAAGGGGGGGGGAATTACAATGAGCAGTTCTTC; CDR3aa: CASSQGGGNYNEQFF
d_gene: TRBD1; j_gene: TRBJ2-2; v_gene: TRBV29-1; abundance: -; CDR3nt: TGCAGCGTTGAAGATGTGGCAGGGGGCCGGGAGCTGTTTTTT; CDR3aa: CSVEDVAGGRELFF
d_gene: -; j_gene: TRBJ1-2; v_gene: TRBV2; abundance: -; CDR3nt: TGTGCCAGCAGTGCAGCTGTCTACTATGGCTACACCTTC; CDR3aa: CASSAAVYYGYTF
d_gene: -; j_gene: TRBJ2-2; v_gene: TRBV6-5; abundance: few; CDR3nt: TGTGCCAGCAGAGCGCCACCCGGGGAGCTGTTTTTT; CDR3aa: CASRAPPGELFF
d_gene: -; j_gene: TRBJ2-3; v_gene: TRBV2; abundance: -; CDR3nt: TGTGCCAGCACCCCAGGGCCGGATACGCAGTATTTT; CDR3aa: CASTPGPDTQYF
d_gene: -; j_gene: TRBJ1-6; v_gene: TRBV19; abundance: -; CDR3nt: TGTGCCAGTAGTATTACCGCAGGGATGAATTCACCCCTCCACTTT; CDR3aa: CASSITAGMNSPLHF
d_gene: -; j_gene: TRBJ1-1; v_gene: TRBV5-1; abundance: -; CDR3nt: TGCGCCAGCAGCTTGGGAGCGGGACTCTACACTGAAGCTTTCTTT; CDR3aa: CASSLGAGLYTEAFF
d_gene: -; j_gene: TRBJ1-2; v_gene: TRBV28; abundance: -; CDR3nt: TGTGCCAGCAGTCGTGTCCGTGGAGCTAACTATGGCTACACCTTC; CDR3aa: CASSRVRGANYGYTF
d_gene: TRBD2; j_gene: TRBJ2-5; v_gene: TRBV6-5; abundance: -; CDR3nt: TGTGCCACCCGAGGGACTAGCGTGGAGACCCAGTACTTC; CDR3aa: CATRGTSVETQYF